This paragraph covers one T cell receptor beta chain sequence. J gave up 1 base and V 3 bases, and 2 bases lay outside the gene matches. The CDR3 runs to 15 residues. CDR1 SGHTA and CDR2 FQGNSA come from the germline V gene. This sample is drawn from a study of blood T cell repertoires in COVID-19. Study information: T cells, B-cell-depleted T cells, or PBMCs provided the cDNA or gDNA that served as material.

In the study's own analysis: It was from reference gene primer amplification that nucleated cell counts were estimated. Clones were read by immunoSEQ multiplex PCR, and TCRdb kept only the in-frame ones, dropping some. V, J and clone size reflect that table, while D and trimming were determined from the DNA. Found here are about 70,000 clones, about 80% of them singletons; the top ten hold 0.83%. Material for sequencing was peripheral blood. J is TRBJ2-1 and V is TRBV7-2; 8 nucleotides line up with TRBD2. The TCR comes from a woman between 65 and 79 years old with acute or convalescent COVID-19. The CDR3 protein is CASSLGLGSYNEQFF. CDR3 nucleotide sequence: TGTGCCAGCAGCTTGGGACTAGGGTCCTACAATGAGCAGTTCTTC.